The 22 T cell receptor beta chains below all came from one sample that was sequenced in a study of blood T cells in healthy people across ages. For the second PCR, which ran for roughly 6 to 12 cycles, a sample-barcoded 5' primer and a J-beta primer mix were used. MiXCR, run by TCRdb on the 5' RACE reads, gives a single entry per CDR3 protein. The sample has hundreds of thousands of distinct CDR3 sequences; around 30% are singletons. The specimen was blood. The receptors shown here come from a woman of 80 years or more in good health.

The chain links TRBV7-2 to TRBJ1-2, with D perhaps TRBD1 (6 bases). This CDR3 comprises 17 residues. V was pared by 2 bases and J by 1 base, with 17 bases between. The germline V gene has CDR1 SGHTA and CDR2 FQGNSA. The CDR3 loop is CASSLYTGLQGNYGYTF. For the CDR3, the DNA is TGTGCCAGCAGCTTATATACTGGCCTACAGGGTAACTATGGCTACACCTTC. Full variable domain (missing parts from reference TRBV7-2 and TRBJ1-2): GAGVSQSPSNKVTEKGKDVELRCDPISGHTALYWYRQSLGQGLEFLIYFQGNSAPDKSGLPSDRFSAERTGGSVSTLTIQRTQQEDSAVYLCASSLYTGLQGNYGYTFGSGTRLTVV.

V and J are TRBV3-1 and TRBJ2-7, with 9 bases identical to TRBD2. Germline V gene data show CDR1 as LGHDT and CDR2 as YNNKEL (reference sequence). V trimming: 3 bases; J trimming: 7 bases; junction bases outside the gene matches: 10. This CDR3 has 15 residues. This CDR3 reads CASSHGTSGHNEQYF. The DNA for the CDR3 is TGTGCCAGCAGCCATGGAACTAGCGGGCACAATGAGCAGTACTTC.

This clonotype was found a few times. The rearrangement links TRBV7-9 to TRBJ1-1, with D perhaps TRBD1 (6 bases). Trimming left V 4 bases short and J 7 bases short, with 13 bases between. CDR1 and CDR2 (germline): SEHNR, FQNEAQ (reference sequence). The CDR3 has 13 residues. The CDR3 region has the DNA TGTGCCAGCAGCTCTACCAGGGGAAGTGAAGCTTTCTTT. Translation gives CASSSTRGSEAFF. The entire variable domain, with the rest obtained from reference TRBV7-9 and TRBJ1-1, is as follows: DTGVSQNPRHKITKRGQNVTFRCDPISEHNRLYWYRQTLGQGPEFLTYFQNEAQLEKSRLLSDRFSAERPKGSFSTLEIQRTEQGDSAMYLCASSSTRGSEAFFGQGTRLTVV.

Only a few counts were recorded for this clonotype. The chain links TRBV6-1 to TRBJ2-4, with 9 bases matching TRBD2. The ends lost 6 bases at V and 1 base at J; junction bases unmatched: 16. Per the germline V gene, CDR1 is MNHNS and CDR2 is SASEGT. This CDR3 contains 19 residues. The CDR3 reads CASSPQKAGGVGAKNIQYF. The CDR3 DNA is TGTGCCAGCAGCCCCCAGAAAGCGGGGGGAGTTGGTGCCAAAAACATTCAGTACTTC.

The chain joins TRBV7-3 to TRBJ2-3; unclear D gene. V lost 5 bases and J 0 bases, leaving 12 bases between the germline ends. Germline CDR1 SGHTA, CDR2 FQGTGA. The CDR3 spans 15 residues. The CDR3 DNA sequence: TGTGCCAGCAGCCCGAATGGGATGAGCACAGATACGCAGTATTTT. It encodes CASSPNGMSTDTQYF.

This clonotype showed up many times. The chain is built from TRBV6-2 or TRBV6-3 and TRBJ2-3; D could derive from TRBD1 or TRBD2 (6 bases each). Trimming cost V 4 bases and J 8 bases, with 16 bases left between them. Germline V gene lookup returns CDR1 MNHEY and CDR2 SVGEGT. The CDR3 covers 14 residues. The CDR3 sequence is CASSFRGGPGTQYF. The CDR3 DNA is TGTGCCAGCAGTTTTAGAGGGGGGCCCGGTACGCAGTATTTT.

The gene calls are TRBV6-1 and TRBJ2-2, with a possible D match to TRBD2 (5 bases). The CDR3 length is 17 residues. Germline V gene sequence: CDR1 MNHNS, CDR2 SASEGT. Trimming removed 7 bases at V and 0 bases at J, with 18 bases between. The CDR3 loop reads CASNPHSGESNTGELFF. CDR3 DNA sequence: TGTGCCAGCAACCCACACTCCGGGGAATCGAACACCGGGGAGCTGTTTTTT.

The chain joins TRBV30 to TRBJ2-7, with TRBD1 identical over 10 bases. V lost 2 bases, J lost 0 bases, and 7 bases stayed unmatched. Germline CDR1 is GTSNPN and CDR2 is SVGIG (reference sequence). CDR3 size: 16 residues. The CDR3 loop is CAWSRWTGGSSYEQYF. CDR3 in DNA: TGTGCCTGGAGTCGCTGGACAGGGGGTTCCTCCTACGAGCAGTACTTC.

V usage is TRBV11-3 and J usage is TRBJ1-1; the D is unclear. V was pared by 5 bases and J by 1 base, with 11 bases between. Germline loops: CDR1 SGHNT, CDR2 YENEEA. The CDR3 is 14 residues long. CDR3 DNA: TGTGCCAGCAGCCAGACAAGATCGAACACTGAAGCTTTCTTT. Protein: CASSQTRSNTEAFF.

The table lists this clonotype with a few counts. The chain combines TRBV30 with TRBJ1-4; the D is unclear. V lost 2 bases to trimming and J lost 0 bases, with 16 bases between them. The CDR3 spans 17 residues. Germline loops: CDR1 GTSNPN, CDR2 SVGIG (reference sequence). The CDR3 loop reads CAWSHDGDKATNEKLFF. In DNA, the CDR3 is TGTGCCTGGAGTCACGACGGGGATAAAGCAACTAATGAAAAACTGTTTTTT.

This clonotype was seen ten or more times. This chain uses TRBV7-9 with TRBJ2-3; 13 bases match TRBD2. The CDR3 is made up of 19 amino acids. The J segment lost 4 bases and the V segment lost 4 bases, leaving 14 bases of the junction unmatched. Per the germline V gene, CDR1 is SEHNR and CDR2 is FQNEAQ (reference sequence). The CDR3 nucleotides are TGTGCCAGCAGCTCAGCCCCGGGACTAGCGGGGAGGTACGCAGATACGCAGTATTTT. The encoded protein is CASSSAPGLAGRYADTQYF.

With regard to this clonotype: A read error is possible here, since a much larger clone lies one base away. The rearrangement joins TRBV6-1 to TRBJ2-5; D perhaps matches TRBD2 (6 bases). Trimming removed 6 bases from V and 11 bases from J, with 19 bases in between. Germline values: CDR1 MNHNS, CDR2 SASEGT. The CDR3 sequence is 13 residues long. The CDR3 spells CASRPRPGDEQYF. The CDR3 region has the DNA TGTGCCAGCAGGCCAAGGCCGGGGGATGAGCAGTACTTC.

For this clonotype: A junction boundary mismatches the germline segment, possibly from a read error. The rearrangement links TRBV20-1 to TRBJ1-1; TRBD1 matches 8 bases. Germline CDR1 is DFQATT and CDR2 is SNEGSKA (reference sequence). CDR3 size: 14 residues. CDR3 DNA: TGCAGCGCTACCTTTGACAGGGGCCTCGGTGAAGCTTTCTTT. Encoded protein: CSATFDRGLGEAFF.

This clonotype was picked up a small number of times. This chain uses TRBV2 with TRBJ2-2; no clear D gene. V shed 7 bases and J shed 1 base, with 10 bases lying between them. This CDR3 has 14 residues. Germline-derived CDR1 and CDR2 are SNHLY and FYNNEI. The CDR3 here is CASTPRRNTGELFF. The CDR3 DNA follows: TGTGCCAGCACCCCGAGACGGAACACCGGGGAGCTGTTTTTT. Filled out from reference TRBV2 and TRBJ2-2, the complete variable domain reads EPEVTQTPSHQVTQMGQEVILRCVPISNHLYFYWYRQILGQKVEFLVSFYNNEISEKSEIFDDQFSVERPDGSNFTLKIRSTKLEDSAMYFCASTPRRNTGELFFGEGSRLTVL.

This chain connects TRBV3-1 to TRBJ1-1; D is ambiguous. Looked up from germline, CDR1 is LGHDT and CDR2 is YNNKEL (reference sequence). V gave up 6 bases and J gave up 5 bases, with 10 bases separating them. The CDR3 covers 12 residues. In nucleotides, the CDR3 is TGTGCCAGCAGACACAGTGAGACTGAAGCTTTCTTT. It encodes CASRHSETEAFF. Combining the CDR3 with reference TRBV3-1 and TRBJ1-1 gives the whole variable domain DTAVSQTPKYLVTQMGNDKSIKCEQNLGHDTMYWYKQDSKKFLKIMFSYNNKELIINETVPNRFSPKSPDKAHLNLHINSLELGDSAVYFCASRHSETEAFFGQGTRLTVV.

This clonotype showed up many times. The genes are TRBV20-1 and TRBJ2-1, with TRBD2 matching 8 bases. J gave up 6 bases and V 6 bases, and 7 bases lay outside the gene matches. CDR3 size: 13 residues. Germline CDR1 and CDR2: DFQATT and SNEGSKA (reference sequence). The CDR3 sequence is CSARTSSFNEQFF. The DNA of the CDR3 is TGCAGTGCAAGGACTAGCAGTTTCAATGAGCAGTTCTTC.

This clonotype has at least ten counts. CDR3 sequence: CASSLAGNYGYTF. The CDR3 DNA follows: TGTGCCAGCAGCTTAGCAGGGAACTATGGCTACACCTTC. V is TRBV7-2 and J is TRBJ1-2; D is unclear. Trimming took 0 bases from V and 2 from J, leaving 4 bases between them. CDR1 is SGHTA, CDR2 FQGNSA, per germline. CDR3 size: 13 residues.

This clonotype has just a few counts. This chain joins TRBV11-2 and TRBJ1-2; 8 bases are a match to TRBD1. CDR3 length: 14 residues. V trimming: 5 bases; J trimming: 7 bases; junction bases outside the gene matches: 9. Germline V lookup: CDR1 SGHAT, CDR2 FQNNGV. The CDR3 DNA follows: TGTGCCAGCAGCCCCCGACAGGGGACGCGTGGCTACACCTTC. Translating gives CASSPRQGTRGYTF.

In its sample, this clonotype was seen many times. V usage is TRBV6-1 and J usage is TRBJ2-5; D remains ambiguous. Looked up from germline, CDR1 is MNHNS and CDR2 is SASEGT. V lost 8 bases and J lost 1, with 8 bases in between. The CDR3 loop spans 12 amino acids. The CDR3 here is CASQRSQETQYF. DNA for the CDR3: TGTGCCAGCCAACGATCCCAAGAGACCCAGTACTTC.

This clonotype was detected many times. The rearrangement uses TRBV24-1 and TRBJ2-5; D might be TRBD1 (5 bases). V shed 1 base and J shed 5 bases, with 10 bases lying between them. The germline gives CDR1 KGHDR, CDR2 SFDVKD. CDR3 length: 14 residues. CDR3 protein: CATSDFKGVETQYF. The CDR3 DNA is TGTGCCACCAGTGATTTCAAAGGGGTCGAGACCCAGTACTTC.

This clonotype was counted many times. The rearrangement uses TRBV12-3 or TRBV12-4 and TRBJ1-5; the D gene is possibly TRBD1 (6 bases). The V and J ends lost 8 bases and 4 bases respectively, with 18 bases between them. There are 15 residues in the CDR3. CDR3 sequence reads: CASRLGGGENQPQHF. CDR3 DNA sequence: TGTGCCAGCCGCCTAGGGGGGGGCGAAAATCAGCCCCAGCATTTT.

This clonotype was seen a few times. The chain uses TRBV20-1 and TRBJ2-7, with 7 bases that match TRBD1. Germline CDR1 and CDR2: DFQATT and SNEGSKA (reference sequence). V shed 6 bases, J shed 2 bases, and the junction held 10 bases outside the gene matches. This CDR3 contains 14 residues. Here the CDR3 DNA reads TGCAGTGCCCGAAACAGGGGTATCACCTACGAGCAGTACTTC. Its protein product is CSARNRGITYEQYF.